This section outlines one T cell receptor beta chain sequence together with its context. The data were obtained in a study of blood T cell repertoires in COVID-19. Study overall: Researchers got acute and convalescent COVID-19 samples from the United States, Italy and Spain.

Libraries were prepared by immunoSEQ multiplex PCR; TCRdb keeps only in-frame clonotypes and omits some of them. The table includes 200,000 to 300,000 clones, roughly 79% detected once. One Seattle source followed patients from active infection through their disease course. The TCR sequence derives from a woman older than 75 with COVID-19, enrolled during active disease. Sequencing used peripheral blood.

CDR3 DNA: TGTGCCAGCAGCATTAGCTTCGCGGTCACAGATACGCAGTATTTT. Protein: CASSISFAVTDTQYF. V usage is TRBV27 and J usage is TRBJ2-3; D is ambiguous. Germline CDR1 reads MNHEY; CDR2 reads SMNVEV (reference sequence). With 6 bases removed from V and 2 bases from J, the gap between germline ends came to 15 bases. The CDR3 covers 15 residues.